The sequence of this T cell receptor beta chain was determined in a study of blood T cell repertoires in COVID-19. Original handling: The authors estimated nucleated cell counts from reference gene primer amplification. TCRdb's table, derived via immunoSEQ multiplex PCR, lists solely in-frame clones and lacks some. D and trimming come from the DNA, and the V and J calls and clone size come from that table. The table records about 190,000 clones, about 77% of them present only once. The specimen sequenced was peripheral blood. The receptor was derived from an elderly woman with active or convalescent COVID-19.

The DNA of the CDR3 is TGTGCCACAGACAGATCTCTCTACGAGCAGTACTTC. It translates to CATDRSLYEQYF. V usage is TRBV6-5 and J usage is TRBJ2-7, with D possibly TRBD1 on 5 matching bases. This CDR3 is built from 12 residues. From germline, CDR1 is MNHEY and CDR2 SVGAGI. Trimming pared 10 bases from V and 3 bases from J, leaving 13 bases between.